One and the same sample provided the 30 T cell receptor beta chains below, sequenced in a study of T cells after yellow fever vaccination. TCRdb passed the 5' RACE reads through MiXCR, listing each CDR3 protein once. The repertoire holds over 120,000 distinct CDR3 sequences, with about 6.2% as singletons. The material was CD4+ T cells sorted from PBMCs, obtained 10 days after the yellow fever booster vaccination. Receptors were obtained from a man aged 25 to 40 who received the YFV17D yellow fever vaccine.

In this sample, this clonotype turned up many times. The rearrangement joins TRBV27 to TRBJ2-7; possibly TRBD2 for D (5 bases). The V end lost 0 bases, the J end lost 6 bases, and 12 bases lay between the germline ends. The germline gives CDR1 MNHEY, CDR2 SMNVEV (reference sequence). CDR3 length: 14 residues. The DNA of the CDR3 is TGTGCCAGCAGTTTATCGACGAGGGTGGGCGAGCAGTACTTC. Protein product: CASSLSTRVGEQYF.

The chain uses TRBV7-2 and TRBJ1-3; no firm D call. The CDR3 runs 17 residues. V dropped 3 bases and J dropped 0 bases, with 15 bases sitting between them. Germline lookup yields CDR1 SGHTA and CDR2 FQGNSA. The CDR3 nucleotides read TGTGCCAGCAGCTTTTATGGGCAACCGAGCTCTGGAAACACCATATATTTT. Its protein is CASSFYGQPSSGNTIYF.

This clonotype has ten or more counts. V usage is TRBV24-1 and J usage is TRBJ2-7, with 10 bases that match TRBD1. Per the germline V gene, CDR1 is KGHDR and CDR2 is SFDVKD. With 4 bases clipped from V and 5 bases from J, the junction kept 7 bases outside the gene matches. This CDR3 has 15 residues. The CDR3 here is CATSEPGTGENEQYF. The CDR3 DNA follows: TGTGCCACCAGTGAACCCGGGACAGGGGAGAACGAGCAGTACTTC.

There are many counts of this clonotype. The CDR3 DNA is TGCAGTGCCTCCGGGACTAGCGCTTACAATGAGCAGTTCTTC. Translation: CSASGTSAYNEQFF. The chain carries TRBV20-1 and TRBJ2-1; 10 positions match TRBD2. Germline CDR1 and CDR2: DFQATT and SNEGSKA (reference sequence). There are 14 residues in the CDR3. V was pared by 6 bases and J by 4 bases, with 6 bases of the junction left unmatched.

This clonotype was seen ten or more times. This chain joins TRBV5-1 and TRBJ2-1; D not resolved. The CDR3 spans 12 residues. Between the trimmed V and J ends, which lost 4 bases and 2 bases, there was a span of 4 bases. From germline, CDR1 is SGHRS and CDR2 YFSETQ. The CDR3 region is CASSQTYNEQFF. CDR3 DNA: TGCGCCAGCAGCCAAACCTACAATGAGCAGTTCTTC. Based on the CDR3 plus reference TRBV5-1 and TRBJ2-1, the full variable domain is KAGVTQTPRYLIKTRGQQVTLSCSPISGHRSVSWYQQTPGQGLQFLFEYFSETQRNKGNFPGRFSGRQFSNSRSEMNVSTLELGDSALYLCASSQTYNEQFFGPGTRLTVL.

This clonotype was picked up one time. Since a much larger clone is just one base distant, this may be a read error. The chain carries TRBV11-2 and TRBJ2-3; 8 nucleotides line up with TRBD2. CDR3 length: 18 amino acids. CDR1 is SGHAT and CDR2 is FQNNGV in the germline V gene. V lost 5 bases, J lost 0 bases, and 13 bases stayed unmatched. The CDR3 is CASSPLAGMGISTDTQYF. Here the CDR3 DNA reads TGTGCCAGCAGCCCTTTAGCGGGAATGGGGATAAGCACAGATACGCAGTATTTT.

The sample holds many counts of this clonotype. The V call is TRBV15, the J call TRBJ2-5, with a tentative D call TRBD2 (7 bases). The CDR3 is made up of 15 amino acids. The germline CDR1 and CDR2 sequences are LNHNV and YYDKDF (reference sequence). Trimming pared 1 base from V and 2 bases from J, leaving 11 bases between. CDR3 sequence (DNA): TGTGCCACCAGCAGAGGGGGGGGGCAGCAAGAGACCCAGTACTTC. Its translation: CATSRGGGQQETQYF. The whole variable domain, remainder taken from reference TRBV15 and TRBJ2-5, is DAMVIQNPRYQVTQFGKPVTLSCSQTLNHNVMYWYQQKSSQAPKLLFHYYDKDFNNEADTPDNFQSRRPNTSFCFLDIRSPGLGDTAMYLCATSRGGGQQETQYFGPGTRLLVL.

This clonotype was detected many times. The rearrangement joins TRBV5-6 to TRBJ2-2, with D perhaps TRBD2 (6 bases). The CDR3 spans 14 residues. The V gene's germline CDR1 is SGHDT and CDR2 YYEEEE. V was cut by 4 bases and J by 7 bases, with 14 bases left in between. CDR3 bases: TGTGCCAGCAGCACCCTCGGGGACTTCGGGGAGCTGTTTTTT. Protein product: CASSTLGDFGELFF.

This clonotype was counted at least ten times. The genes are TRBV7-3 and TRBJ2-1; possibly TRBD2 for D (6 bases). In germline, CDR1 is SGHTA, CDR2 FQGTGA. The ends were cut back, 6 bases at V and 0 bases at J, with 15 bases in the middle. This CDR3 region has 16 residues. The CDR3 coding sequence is TGTGCCAGCAGTCCCCTTGGGCGGGACTCCTACAATGAGCAGTTCTTC. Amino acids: CASSPLGRDSYNEQFF.

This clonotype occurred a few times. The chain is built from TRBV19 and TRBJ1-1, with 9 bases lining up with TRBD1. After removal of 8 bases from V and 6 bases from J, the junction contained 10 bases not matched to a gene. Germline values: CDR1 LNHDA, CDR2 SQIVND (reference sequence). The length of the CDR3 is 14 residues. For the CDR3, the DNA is TGTGCCAGTTCAGAACAGGGGGCCTCAGCTGAAGCTTTCTTT. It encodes CASSEQGASAEAFF.

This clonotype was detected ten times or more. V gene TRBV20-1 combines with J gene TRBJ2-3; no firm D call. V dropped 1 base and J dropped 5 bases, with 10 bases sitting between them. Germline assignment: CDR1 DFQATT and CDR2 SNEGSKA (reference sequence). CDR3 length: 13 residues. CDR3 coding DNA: TGCAGTGCTAGAGCGGCCCGGAGAGATACGCAGTATTTT. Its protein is CSARAARRDTQYF.

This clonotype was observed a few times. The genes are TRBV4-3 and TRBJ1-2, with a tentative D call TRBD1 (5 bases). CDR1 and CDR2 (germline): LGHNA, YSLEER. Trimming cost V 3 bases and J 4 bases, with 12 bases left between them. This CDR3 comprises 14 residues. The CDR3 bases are TGCGCCAGCAGCCAGAGAGTCGGGGGCTATGGCTACACCTTC. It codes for CASSQRVGGYGYTF.

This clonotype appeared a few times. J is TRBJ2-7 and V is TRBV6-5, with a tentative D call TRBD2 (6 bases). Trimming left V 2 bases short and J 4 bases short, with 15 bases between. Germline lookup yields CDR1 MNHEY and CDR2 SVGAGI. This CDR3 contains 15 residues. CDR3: CASSYTSRNQYEQYF. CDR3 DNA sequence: TGTGCCAGCAGTTACACTAGCCGGAACCAATACGAGCAGTACTTC.

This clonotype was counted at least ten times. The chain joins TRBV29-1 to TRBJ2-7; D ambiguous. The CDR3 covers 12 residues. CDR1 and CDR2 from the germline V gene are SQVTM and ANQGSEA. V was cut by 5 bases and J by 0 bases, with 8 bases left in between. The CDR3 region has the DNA TGCAGCGTTAAAACATACTCCTACGAGCAGTACTTC. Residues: CSVKTYSYEQYF.

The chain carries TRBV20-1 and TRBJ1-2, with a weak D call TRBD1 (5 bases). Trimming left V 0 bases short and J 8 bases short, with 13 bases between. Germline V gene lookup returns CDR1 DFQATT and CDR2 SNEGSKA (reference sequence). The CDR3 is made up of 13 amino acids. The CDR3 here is CSARDQQGRGYTF. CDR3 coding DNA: TGCAGTGCTAGAGATCAGCAGGGTAGGGGCTACACCTTC.

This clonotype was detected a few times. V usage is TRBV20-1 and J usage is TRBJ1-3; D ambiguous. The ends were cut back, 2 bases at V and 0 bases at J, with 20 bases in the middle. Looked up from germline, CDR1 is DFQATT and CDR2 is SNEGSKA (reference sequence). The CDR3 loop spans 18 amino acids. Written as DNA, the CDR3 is TGCAGTGCTAGACTCGAACCTCAGGAGACCAACTCTGGAAACACCATATATTTT. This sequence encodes CSARLEPQETNSGNTIYF.

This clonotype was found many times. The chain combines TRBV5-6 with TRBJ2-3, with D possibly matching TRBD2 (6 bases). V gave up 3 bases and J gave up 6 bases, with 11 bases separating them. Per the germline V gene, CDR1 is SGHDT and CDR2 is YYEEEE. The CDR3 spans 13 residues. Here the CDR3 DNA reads TGTGCCAGCAGCTCGGGACTTTTTGATACGCAGTATTTT. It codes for CASSSGLFDTQYF. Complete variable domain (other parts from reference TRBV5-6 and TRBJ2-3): DAGVTQSPTHLIKTRGQQVTLRCSPKSGHDTVSWYQQALGQGPQFIFQYYEEEERQRGNFPDRFSGHQFPNYSSELNVNALLLGDSALYLCASSSGLFDTQYFGPGTRLTVL.

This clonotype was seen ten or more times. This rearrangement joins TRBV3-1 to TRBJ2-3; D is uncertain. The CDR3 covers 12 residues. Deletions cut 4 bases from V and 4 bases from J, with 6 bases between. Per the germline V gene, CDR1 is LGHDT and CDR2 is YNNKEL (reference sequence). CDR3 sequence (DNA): TGTGCCAGCAGCCCCTCGGCAGATACGCAGTATTTT. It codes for CASSPSADTQYF.

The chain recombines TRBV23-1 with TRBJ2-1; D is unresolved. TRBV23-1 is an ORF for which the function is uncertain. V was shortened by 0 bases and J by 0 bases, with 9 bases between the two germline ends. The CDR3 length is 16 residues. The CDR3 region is CASSQSPPSSYNEQFF. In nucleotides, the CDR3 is TGCGCCAGCAGTCAATCCCCCCCTAGCTCCTACAATGAGCAGTTCTTC.

As DNA, the CDR3 is TGTCACCGACAGCCAGCTAACTATGGCTACACCTTC. Its protein is CHRQPANYGYTF. This chain connects TRBV24-1 to TRBJ1-2, with D perhaps TRBD1 (5 bases). CDR3 length: 12 amino acids. Germline loops: CDR1 KGHDR, CDR2 SFDVKD.

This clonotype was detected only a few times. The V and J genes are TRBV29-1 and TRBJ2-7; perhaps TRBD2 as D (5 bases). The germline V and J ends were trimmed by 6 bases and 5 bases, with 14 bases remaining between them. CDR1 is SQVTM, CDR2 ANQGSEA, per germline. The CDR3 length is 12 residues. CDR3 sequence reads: CSVGASGNEQYF. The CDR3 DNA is TGCAGCGTGGGAGCCTCCGGCAACGAGCAGTACTTC.

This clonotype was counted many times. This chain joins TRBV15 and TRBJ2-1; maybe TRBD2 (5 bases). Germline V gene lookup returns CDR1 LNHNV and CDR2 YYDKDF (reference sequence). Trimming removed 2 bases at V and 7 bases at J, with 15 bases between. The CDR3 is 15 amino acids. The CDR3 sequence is CATSRKRKEGNEQFF. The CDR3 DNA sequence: TGTGCCACCAGCAGAAAGAGAAAAGAGGGAAATGAGCAGTTCTTC.

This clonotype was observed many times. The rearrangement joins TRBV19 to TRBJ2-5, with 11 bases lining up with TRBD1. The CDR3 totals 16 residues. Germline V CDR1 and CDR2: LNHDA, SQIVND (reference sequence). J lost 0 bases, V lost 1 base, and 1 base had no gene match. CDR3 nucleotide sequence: TGTGCCAGTAGTATAGGGACAGGGGGCTACCAAGAGACCCAGTACTTC. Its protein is CASSIGTGGYQETQYF. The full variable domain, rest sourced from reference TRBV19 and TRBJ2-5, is DGGITQSPKYLFRKEGQNVTLSCEQNLNHDAMYWYRQDPGQGLRLIYYSQIVNDFQKGDIAEGYSVSREKKESFPLTVTSAQKNPTAFYLCASSIGTGGYQETQYFGPGTRLLVL.

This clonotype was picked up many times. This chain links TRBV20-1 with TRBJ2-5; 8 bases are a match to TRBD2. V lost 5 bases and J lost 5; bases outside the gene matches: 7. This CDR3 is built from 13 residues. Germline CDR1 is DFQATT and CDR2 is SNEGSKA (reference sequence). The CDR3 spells CSAPGLVRETQYF. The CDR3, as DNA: TGCAGTGCTCCGGGACTAGTTCGGGAGACCCAGTACTTC.

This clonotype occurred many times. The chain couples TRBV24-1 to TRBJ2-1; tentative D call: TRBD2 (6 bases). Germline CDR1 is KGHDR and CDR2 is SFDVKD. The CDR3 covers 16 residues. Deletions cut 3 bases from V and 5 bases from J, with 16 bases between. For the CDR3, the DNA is TGTGCCACCAGTGATCCAACCGGGAGCGTTAACAATGAGCAGTTCTTC. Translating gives CATSDPTGSVNNEQFF.

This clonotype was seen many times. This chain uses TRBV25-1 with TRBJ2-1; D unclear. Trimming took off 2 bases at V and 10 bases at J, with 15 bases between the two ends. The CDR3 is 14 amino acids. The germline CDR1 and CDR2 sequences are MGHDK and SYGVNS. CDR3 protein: CASSEPLDGREQFF. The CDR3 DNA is TGTGCCAGCAGTGAACCCCTGGACGGGCGGGAGCAGTTCTTC. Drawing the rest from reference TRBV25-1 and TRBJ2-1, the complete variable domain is EADIYQTPRYLVIGTGKKITLECSQTMGHDKMYWYQQDPGMELHLIHYSYGVNSTEKGDLSSESTVSRIRTEHFPLTLESARPSHTSQYLCASSEPLDGREQFFGPGTRLTVL.

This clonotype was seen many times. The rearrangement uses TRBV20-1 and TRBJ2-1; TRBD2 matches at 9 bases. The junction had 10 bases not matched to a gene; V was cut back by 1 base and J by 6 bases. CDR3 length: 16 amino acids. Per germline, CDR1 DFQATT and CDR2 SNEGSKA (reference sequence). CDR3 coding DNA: TGCAGTGCTAGAGCGATGAGGGCGGGAGGGGCCAATGAGCAGTTCTTC. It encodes CSARAMRAGGANEQFF.

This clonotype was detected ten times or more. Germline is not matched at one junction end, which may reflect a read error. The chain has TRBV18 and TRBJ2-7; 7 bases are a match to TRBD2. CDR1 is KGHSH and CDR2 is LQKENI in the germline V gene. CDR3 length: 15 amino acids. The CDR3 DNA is TGTGCCAGCTCACCCCCAACTAGCGTCTCCCACGAGCAGTACTTC. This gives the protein CASSPPTSVSHEQYF.

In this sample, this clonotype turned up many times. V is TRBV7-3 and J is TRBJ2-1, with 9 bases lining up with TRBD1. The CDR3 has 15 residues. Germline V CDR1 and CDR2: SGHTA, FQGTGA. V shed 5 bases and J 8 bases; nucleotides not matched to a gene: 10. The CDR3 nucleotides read TGTGCCAGCAGCCGAGGACAGGGGAGTTTTGATGAGCAGTTCTTC. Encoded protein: CASSRGQGSFDEQFF.

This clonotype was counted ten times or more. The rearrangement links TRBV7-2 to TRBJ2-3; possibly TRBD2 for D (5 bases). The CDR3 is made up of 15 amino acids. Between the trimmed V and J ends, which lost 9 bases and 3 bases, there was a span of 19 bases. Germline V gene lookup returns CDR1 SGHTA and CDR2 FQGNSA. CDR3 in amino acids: CARSLGPGKTDTQYF. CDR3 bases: TGTGCCAGAAGCCTAGGTCCCGGGAAGACAGATACGCAGTATTTT.